The 5 T cell receptor beta chains reported below all come from one sample, sequenced in a study of blood T cell repertoires in COVID-19. Libraries were prepared by immunoSEQ multiplex PCR; TCRdb keeps only in-frame clonotypes and omits some of them. The table lists roughly 200,000 clones, around nine tenths of them singletons, with about 3% in the top ten. The sequencing input was peripheral blood. These TCRs come from a man in his forties or fifties with active or convalescent COVID-19.

The genes are TRBV4-3 and TRBJ2-1; 9 bases map to TRBD2. V shed 0 bases, J shed 3 bases, and the junction held 6 bases outside the gene matches. Germline CDR1 and CDR2: LGHNA and YSLEER. This CDR3 contains 17 residues. CDR3 sequence (DNA): TGCGCCAGCAGCCAAGATTCTCCAGCGGGGGGCTACAATGAGCAGTTCTTC. Amino acid sequence: CASSQDSPAGGYNEQFF.

V gene TRBV5-4 combines with J gene TRBJ2-7, with D unclear. The CDR3 extends over 12 amino acids. Deletions cut 2 bases from V and 3 bases from J, with 6 bases between. From germline, CDR1 is SGHNT and CDR2 YYREEE (reference sequence). CDR3 sequence (DNA): TGTGCCAGCAGCTTTTCCGGCTACGAGCAGTACTTC. Translation gives CASSFSGYEQYF. Full variable domain (missing parts from reference TRBV5-4 and TRBJ2-7): ETGVTQSPTHLIKTRGQQVTLRCSSQSGHNTVSWYQQALGQGPQFIFQYYREEENGRGNFPPRFSGLQFPNYSSELNVNALELDDSALYLCASSFSGYEQYFGPGTRLTVT.

This chain uses TRBV19 with TRBJ2-1; 9 bases line up with TRBD1. The CDR3 loop spans 14 amino acids. Per the germline V gene, CDR1 is LNHDA and CDR2 is SQIVND (reference sequence). Losses at the gene ends were 6 bases for V and 7 bases for J; bases not matched to a gene: 7. DNA for the CDR3: TGTGCCAGTAGCCGGGACAGGGCGAAGAATGAGCAGTTCTTC. Protein product: CASSRDRAKNEQFF.

V usage is TRBV30 and J usage is TRBJ1-2, with D unclear. The V gene's germline CDR1 is GTSNPN and CDR2 SVGIG (reference sequence). CDR3 size: 15 residues. V was pared by 0 bases and J by 8 bases, with 19 bases between. CDR3 DNA: TGTGCCTGGAGTGTACTCACGGGGAGCGGTGGCGGCTACACCTTC. Translated, it gives CAWSVLTGSGGGYTF.

V and J are TRBV10-3 and TRBJ1-3; D might be TRBD1 (5 bases). This CDR3 has 13 residues. The V gene lost 10 bases and the J gene lost 0 bases, with 10 bases spanning the gap. The germline V gene has CDR1 ENHRY and CDR2 SYGVKD. The CDR3 DNA follows: TGTGCCACCCAGGGTGTCTCTGGAAACACCATATATTTT. Translation gives CATQGVSGNTIYF.